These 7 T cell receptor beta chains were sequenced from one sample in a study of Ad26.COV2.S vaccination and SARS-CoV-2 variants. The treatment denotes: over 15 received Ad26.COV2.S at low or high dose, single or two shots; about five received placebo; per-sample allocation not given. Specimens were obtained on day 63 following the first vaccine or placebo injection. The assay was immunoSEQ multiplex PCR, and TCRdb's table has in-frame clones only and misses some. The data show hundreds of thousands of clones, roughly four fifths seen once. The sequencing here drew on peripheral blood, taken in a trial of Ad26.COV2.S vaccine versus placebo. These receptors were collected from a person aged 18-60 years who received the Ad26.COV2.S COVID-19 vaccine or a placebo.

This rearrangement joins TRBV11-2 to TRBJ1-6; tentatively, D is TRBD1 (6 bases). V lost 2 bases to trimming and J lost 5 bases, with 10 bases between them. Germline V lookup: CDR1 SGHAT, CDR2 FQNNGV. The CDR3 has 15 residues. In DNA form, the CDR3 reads TGTGCCAGCAGCTTACAGGGGCAGGATAATTCACCCCTCCACTTT. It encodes CASSLQGQDNSPLHF.

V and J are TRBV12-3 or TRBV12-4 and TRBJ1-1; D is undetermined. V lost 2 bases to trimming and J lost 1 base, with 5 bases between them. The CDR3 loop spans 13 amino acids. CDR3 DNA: TGTGCCAGCAGTTTAAACAGGAACACTGAAGCTTTCTTT. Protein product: CASSLNRNTEAFF.

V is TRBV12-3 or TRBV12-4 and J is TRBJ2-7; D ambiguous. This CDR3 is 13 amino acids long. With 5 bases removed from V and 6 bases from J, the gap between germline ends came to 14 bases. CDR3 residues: CASSLGSPLEQYF. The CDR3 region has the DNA TGTGCCAGCAGTCTCGGGTCGCCTCTCGAGCAGTACTTC.

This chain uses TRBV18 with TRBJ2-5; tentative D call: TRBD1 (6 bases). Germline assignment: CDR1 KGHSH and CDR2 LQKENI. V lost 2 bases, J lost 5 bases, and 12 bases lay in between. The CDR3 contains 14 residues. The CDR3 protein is CASSPGGALETQYF. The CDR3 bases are TGTGCCAGCTCACCAGGGGGCGCCTTGGAGACCCAGTACTTC.

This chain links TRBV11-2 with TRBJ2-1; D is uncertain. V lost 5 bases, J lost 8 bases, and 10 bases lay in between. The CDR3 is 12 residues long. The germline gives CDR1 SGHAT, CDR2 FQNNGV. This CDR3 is CASSHPGDEQFF. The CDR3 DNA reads TGTGCCAGCAGCCACCCAGGCGATGAGCAGTTCTTC.

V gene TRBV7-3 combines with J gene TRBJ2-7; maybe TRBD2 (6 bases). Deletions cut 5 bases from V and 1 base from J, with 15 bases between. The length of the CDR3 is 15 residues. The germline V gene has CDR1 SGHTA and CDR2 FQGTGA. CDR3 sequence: CASSRGGETSYEQYF. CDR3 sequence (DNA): TGTGCCAGCAGCAGGGGCGGGGAGACTTCCTACGAGCAGTACTTC.

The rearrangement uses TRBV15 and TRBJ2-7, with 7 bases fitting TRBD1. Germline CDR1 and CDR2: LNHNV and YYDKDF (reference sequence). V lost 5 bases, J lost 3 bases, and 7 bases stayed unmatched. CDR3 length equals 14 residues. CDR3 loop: CATSLGTVFYEQYF. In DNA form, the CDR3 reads TGTGCCACCAGCCTAGGGACAGTTTTCTACGAGCAGTACTTC. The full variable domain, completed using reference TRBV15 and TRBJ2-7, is DAMVIQNPRYQVTQFGKPVTLSCSQTLNHNVMYWYQQKSSQAPKLLFHYYDKDFNNEADTPDNFQSRRPNTSFCFLDIRSPGLGDTAMYLCATSLGTVFYEQYFGPGTRLTVT.